The 2 T cell receptor beta chains below were found in one sample sequenced in a study of cytomegalovirus exposure and HLA in healthy donors. Primers: 60 Vbeta forward and 13 Jbeta reverse. Repertoires were generated with immunoSEQ multiplex PCR, while TCRdb's copy carries only in-frame clones and drops some. The sample holds about 240,000 clones; 85% are singletons and the top ten take 0.24%. The sample taken for sequencing was PBMCs. The receptors were sampled from a girl aged 2-10 years in good health and CMV-seronegative.

In this sample, this clone turned up a few times. Distinct nucleotide sequences in the sample also encode this CDR3. The chain is built from TRBV18 and TRBJ2-7; tentative D call: TRBD1 (5 bases). Germline-derived CDR1 and CDR2 are KGHSH and LQKENI. The CDR3 is 12 amino acids. V was pared by 2 bases and J by 3 bases, with 5 bases between. The CDR3 nucleotides read TGTGCCAGCTCACCAGACAGCTACGAGCAGTACTTC. This gives the protein CASSPDSYEQYF.

This chain uses TRBV4-1 with TRBJ1-1, with D tentatively TRBD1 (6 bases). The V end lost 0 bases, the J end lost 0 bases, and 14 bases lay between the germline ends. Germline loops: CDR1 MGHRA, CDR2 YSYEKL. This CDR3 has 17 amino acids. CDR3 region: CASSQEFWGGLNTEAFF. The DNA of the CDR3 is TGCGCCAGCAGCCAAGAATTCTGGGGGGGCCTGAACACTGAAGCTTTCTTT.